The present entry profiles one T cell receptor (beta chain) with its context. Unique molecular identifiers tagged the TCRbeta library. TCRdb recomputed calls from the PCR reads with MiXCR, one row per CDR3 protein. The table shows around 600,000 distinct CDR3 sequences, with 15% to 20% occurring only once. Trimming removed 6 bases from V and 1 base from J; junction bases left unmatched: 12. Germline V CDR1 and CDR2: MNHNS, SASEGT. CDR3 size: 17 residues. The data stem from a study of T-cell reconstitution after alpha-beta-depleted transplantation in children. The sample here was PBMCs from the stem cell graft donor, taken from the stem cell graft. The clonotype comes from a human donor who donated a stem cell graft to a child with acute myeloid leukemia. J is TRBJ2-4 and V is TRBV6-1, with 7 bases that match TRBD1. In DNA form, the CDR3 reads TGTGCCAGCAGGCCGGGACAGCCAATTAGGGCCAAAAACATTCAGTACTTC. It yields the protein CASRPGQPIRAKNIQYF.